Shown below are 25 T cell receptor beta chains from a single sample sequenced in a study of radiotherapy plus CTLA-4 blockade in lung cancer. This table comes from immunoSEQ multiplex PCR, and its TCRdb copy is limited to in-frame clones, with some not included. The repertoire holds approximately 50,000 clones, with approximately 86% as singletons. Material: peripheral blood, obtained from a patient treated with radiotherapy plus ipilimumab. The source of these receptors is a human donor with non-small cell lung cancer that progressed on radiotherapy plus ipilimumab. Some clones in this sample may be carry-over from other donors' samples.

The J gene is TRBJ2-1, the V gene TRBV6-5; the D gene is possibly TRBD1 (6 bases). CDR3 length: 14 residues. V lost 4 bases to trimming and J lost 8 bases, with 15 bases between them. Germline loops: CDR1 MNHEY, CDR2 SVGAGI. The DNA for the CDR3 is TGTGCCAGCAGTTTTAACAGAAAGGGGGATGAGCAGTTCTTC. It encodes CASSFNRKGDEQFF.

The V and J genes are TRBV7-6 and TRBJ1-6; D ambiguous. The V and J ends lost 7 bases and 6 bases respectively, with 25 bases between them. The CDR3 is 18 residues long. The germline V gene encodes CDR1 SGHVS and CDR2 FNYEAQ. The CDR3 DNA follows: TGTGCCAGCACGCCTGACGTTGGAGGAGTTCAACTTAATTCACCCCTCCACTTT. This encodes CASTPDVGGVQLNSPLHF.

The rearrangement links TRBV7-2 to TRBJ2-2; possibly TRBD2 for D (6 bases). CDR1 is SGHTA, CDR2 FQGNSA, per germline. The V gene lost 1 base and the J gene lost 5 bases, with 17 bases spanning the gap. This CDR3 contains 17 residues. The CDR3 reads CASSLVVLTGRTGELFF. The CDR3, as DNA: TGTGCCAGCAGCTTAGTCGTTCTGACCGGGAGAACCGGGGAGCTGTTTTTT.

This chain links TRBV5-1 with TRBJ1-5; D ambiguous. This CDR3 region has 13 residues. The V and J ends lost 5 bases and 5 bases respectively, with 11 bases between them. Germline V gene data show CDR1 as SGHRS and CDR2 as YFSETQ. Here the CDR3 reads CASRHTVDQPQHF. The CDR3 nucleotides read TGCGCCAGCAGGCATACAGTTGATCAGCCCCAGCATTTT. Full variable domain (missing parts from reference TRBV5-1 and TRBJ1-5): KAGVTQTPRYLIKTRGQQVTLSCSPISGHRSVSWYQQTPGQGLQFLFEYFSETQRNKGNFPGRFSGRQFSNSRSEMNVSTLELGDSALYLCASRHTVDQPQHFGDGTRLSIL.

The CDR3 sequence is CASSNGLAGETHEQYF. In nucleotides, the CDR3 is TGTGCCAGCAGCAACGGACTAGCGGGAGAGACCCACGAGCAGTACTTC. This chain links TRBV9 with TRBJ2-7; 13 bases are a match to TRBD2. Trimming removed 4 bases from V and 5 bases from J; junction bases left unmatched: 9. The CDR3 has 16 amino acids. The V gene's germline CDR1 is SGDLS and CDR2 YYNGEE.

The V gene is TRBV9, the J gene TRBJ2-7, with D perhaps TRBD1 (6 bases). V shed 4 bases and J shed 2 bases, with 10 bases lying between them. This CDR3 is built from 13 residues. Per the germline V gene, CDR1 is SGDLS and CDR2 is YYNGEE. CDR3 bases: TGTGCCAGCAGCCGACAGGACCCCTACGAGCAGTACTTC. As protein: CASSRQDPYEQYF.

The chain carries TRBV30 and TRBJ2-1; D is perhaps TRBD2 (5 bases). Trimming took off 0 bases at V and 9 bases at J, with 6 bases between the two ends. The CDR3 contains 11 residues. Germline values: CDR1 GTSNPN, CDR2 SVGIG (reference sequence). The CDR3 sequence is CAWSVGSEQFF. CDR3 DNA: TGTGCCTGGAGTGTAGGGAGTGAGCAGTTCTTC. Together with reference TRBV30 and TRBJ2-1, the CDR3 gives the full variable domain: SQTIHQWPATLVQPVGSPLSLECTVEGTSNPNLYWYRQAAGRGLQLLFYSVGIGQISSEVPQNLSASRPQDRQFILSSKKLLLSDSGFYLCAWSVGSEQFFGPGTRLTVL.

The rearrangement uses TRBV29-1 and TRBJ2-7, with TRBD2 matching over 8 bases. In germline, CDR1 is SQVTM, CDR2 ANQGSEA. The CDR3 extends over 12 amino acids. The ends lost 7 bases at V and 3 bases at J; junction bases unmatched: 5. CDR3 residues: CSGQTSGYEQYF. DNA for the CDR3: TGCAGCGGACAAACTAGCGGCTACGAGCAGTACTTC.

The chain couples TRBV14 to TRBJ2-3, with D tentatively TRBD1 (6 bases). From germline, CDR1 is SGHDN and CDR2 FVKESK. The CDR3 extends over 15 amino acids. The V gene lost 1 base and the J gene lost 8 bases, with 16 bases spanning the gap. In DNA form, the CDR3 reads TGTGCCAGCAGCCAAGGGAACCCGACAGGAGTTACGCAGTATTTT. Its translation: CASSQGNPTGVTQYF.

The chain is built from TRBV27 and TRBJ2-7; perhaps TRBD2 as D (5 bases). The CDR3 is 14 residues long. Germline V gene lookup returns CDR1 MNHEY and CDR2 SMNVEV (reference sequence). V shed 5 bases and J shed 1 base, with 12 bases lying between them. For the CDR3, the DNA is TGTGCCAGCAGTGAACGACGGGGATCCTACGAGCAGTACTTC. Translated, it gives CASSERRGSYEQYF.

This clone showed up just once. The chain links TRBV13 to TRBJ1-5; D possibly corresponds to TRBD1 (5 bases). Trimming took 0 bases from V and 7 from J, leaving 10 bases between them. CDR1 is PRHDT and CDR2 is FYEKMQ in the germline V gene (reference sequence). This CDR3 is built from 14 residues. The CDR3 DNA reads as TGTGCCAGCAGCTTAGGGCAGGGCGACCAGCCCCAGCATTTT. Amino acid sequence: CASSLGQGDQPQHF.

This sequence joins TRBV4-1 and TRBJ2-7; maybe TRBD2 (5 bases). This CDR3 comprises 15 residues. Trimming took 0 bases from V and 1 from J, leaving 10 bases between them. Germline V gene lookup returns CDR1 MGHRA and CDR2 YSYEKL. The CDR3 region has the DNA TGCGCCAGCAGCCAAGAGGCAAGGACTTCCTACGAGCAGTACTTC. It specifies CASSQEARTSYEQYF.

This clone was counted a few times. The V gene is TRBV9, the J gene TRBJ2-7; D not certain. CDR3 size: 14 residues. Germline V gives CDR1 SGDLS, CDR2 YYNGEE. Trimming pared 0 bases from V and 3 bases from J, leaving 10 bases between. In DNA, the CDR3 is TGTGCCAGCAGCGTAGGCGGCACACACTACGAGCAGTACTTC. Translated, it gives CASSVGGTHYEQYF. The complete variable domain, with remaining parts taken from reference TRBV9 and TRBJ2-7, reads DSGVTQTPKHLITATGQRVTLRCSPRSGDLSVYWYQQSLDQGLQFLIQYYNGEERAKGNILERFSAQQFPDLHSELNLSSLELGDSALYFCASSVGGTHYEQYFGPGTRLTVT.

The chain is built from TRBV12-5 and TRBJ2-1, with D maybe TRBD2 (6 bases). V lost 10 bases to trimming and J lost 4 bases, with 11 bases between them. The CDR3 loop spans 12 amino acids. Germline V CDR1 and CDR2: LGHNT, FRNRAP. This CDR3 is CAKSGGYNEQFF. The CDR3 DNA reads TGTGCTAAGTCCGGAGGGTACAATGAGCAGTTCTTC.

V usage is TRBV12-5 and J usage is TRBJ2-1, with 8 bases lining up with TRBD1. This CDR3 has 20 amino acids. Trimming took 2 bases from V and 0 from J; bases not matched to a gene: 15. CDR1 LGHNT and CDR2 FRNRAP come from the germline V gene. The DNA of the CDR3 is TGTGCTAGTGGTTTGATCCCCTTCGGACAGGGCCAGAGCTCCTACAATGAGCAGTTCTTC. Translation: CASGLIPFGQGQSSYNEQFF.

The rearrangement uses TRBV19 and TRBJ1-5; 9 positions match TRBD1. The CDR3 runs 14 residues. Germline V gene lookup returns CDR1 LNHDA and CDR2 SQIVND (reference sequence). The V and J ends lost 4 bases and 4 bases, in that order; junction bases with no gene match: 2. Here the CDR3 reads CASSRGTGNQPQHF. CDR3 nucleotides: TGTGCCAGTAGTAGAGGGACAGGGAATCAGCCCCAGCATTTT.

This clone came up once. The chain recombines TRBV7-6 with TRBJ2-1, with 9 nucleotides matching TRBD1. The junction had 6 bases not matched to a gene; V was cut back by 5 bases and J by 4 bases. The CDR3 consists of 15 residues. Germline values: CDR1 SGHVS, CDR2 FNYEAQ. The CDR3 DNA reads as TGTGCCAGCAGCACCGGGACAGGGTTTTACAATGAGCAGTTCTTC. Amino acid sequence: CASSTGTGFYNEQFF.

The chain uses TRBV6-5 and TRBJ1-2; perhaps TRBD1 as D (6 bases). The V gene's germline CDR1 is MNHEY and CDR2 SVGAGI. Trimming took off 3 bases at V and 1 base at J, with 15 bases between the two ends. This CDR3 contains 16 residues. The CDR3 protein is CASSYGTPSINYGYTF. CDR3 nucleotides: TGTGCCAGCAGTTATGGGACACCCAGTATTAACTATGGCTACACCTTC.

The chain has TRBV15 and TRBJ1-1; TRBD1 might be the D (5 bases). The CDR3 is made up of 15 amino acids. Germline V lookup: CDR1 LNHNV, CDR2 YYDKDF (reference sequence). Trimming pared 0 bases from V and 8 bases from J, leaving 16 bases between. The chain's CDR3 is CATSRDRRGAGEAFF. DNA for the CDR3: TGTGCCACCAGCAGAGATCGGCGGGGCGCCGGGGAAGCTTTCTTT. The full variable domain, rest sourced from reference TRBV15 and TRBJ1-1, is DAMVIQNPRYQVTQFGKPVTLSCSQTLNHNVMYWYQQKSSQAPKLLFHYYDKDFNNEADTPDNFQSRRPNTSFCFLDIRSPGLGDTAMYLCATSRDRRGAGEAFFGQGTRLTVV.

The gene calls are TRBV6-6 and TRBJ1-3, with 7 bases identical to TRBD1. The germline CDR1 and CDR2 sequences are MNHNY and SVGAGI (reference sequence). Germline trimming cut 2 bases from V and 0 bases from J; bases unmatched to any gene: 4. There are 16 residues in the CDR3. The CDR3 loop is CASSYGGQLSGNTIYF. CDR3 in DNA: TGTGCCAGCAGTTACGGGGGACAGCTCTCTGGAAACACCATATATTTT.

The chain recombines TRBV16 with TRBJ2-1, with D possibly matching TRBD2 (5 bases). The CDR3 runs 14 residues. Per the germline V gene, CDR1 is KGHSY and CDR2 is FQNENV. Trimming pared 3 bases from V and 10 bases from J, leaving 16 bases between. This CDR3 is CASSHRVEVGEQFF. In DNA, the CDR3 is TGTGCCAGCAGCCACCGGGTGGAGGTGGGAGAGCAGTTCTTC. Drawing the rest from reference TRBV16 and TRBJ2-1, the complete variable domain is GEEVAQTPKHLVRGEGQKAKLYCAPIKGHSYVFWYQQVLKNEFKFLISFQNENVFDETGMPKERFSAKCLPNSPCSLEIQATKLEDSAVYFCASSHRVEVGEQFFGPGTRLTVL.

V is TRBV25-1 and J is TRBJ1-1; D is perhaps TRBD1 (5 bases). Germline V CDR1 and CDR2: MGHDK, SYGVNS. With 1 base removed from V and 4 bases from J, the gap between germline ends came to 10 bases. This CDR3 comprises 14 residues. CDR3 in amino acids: CASSESRGGTEAFF. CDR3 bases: TGTGCCAGCAGTGAATCCCGGGGGGGCACTGAAGCTTTCTTT.

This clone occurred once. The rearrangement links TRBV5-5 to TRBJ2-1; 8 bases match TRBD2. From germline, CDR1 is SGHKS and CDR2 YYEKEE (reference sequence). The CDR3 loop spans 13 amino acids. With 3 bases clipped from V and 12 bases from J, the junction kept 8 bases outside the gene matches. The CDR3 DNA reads TGTGCCAGCAGCTCTTGGACTAGCCAGGGGCAGTTCTTC. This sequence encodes CASSSWTSQGQFF.

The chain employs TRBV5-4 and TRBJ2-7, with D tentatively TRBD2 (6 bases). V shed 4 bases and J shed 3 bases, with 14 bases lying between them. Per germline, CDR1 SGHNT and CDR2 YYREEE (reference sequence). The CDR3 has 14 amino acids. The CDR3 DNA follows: TGTGCCAGCAGCCCCGGGACGGGAGACTACGAGCAGTACTTC. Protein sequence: CASSPGTGDYEQYF.

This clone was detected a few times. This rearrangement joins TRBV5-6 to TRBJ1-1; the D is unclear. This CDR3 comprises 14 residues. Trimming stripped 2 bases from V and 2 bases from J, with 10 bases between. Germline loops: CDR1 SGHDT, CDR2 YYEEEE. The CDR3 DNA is TGTGCCAGCAGCTTTGAGGTGTTTAACACTGAAGCTTTCTTT. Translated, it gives CASSFEVFNTEAFF.